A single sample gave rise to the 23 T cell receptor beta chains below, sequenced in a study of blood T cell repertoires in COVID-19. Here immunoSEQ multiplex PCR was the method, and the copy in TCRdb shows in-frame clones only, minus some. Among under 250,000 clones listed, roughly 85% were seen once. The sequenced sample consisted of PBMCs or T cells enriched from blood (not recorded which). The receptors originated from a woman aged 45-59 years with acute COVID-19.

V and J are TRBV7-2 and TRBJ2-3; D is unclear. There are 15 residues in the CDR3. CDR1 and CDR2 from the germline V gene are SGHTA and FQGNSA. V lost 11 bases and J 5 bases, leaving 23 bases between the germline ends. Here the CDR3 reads CAAALNPSRLDTQYF. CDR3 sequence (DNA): TGTGCCGCCGCTCTTAATCCCTCGCGATTAGATACGCAGTATTTT.

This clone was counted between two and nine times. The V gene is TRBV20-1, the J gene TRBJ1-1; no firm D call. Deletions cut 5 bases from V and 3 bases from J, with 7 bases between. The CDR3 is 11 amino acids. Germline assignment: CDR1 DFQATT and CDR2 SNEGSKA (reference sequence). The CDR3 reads CSAADYTEAFF. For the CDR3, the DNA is TGCAGTGCTGCTGACTACACTGAAGCTTTCTTT.

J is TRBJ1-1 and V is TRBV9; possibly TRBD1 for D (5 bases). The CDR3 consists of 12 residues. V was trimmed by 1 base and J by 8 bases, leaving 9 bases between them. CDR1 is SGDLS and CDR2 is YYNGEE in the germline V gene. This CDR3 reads CASSVWQGEAFF. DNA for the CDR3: TGTGCCAGCAGCGTATGGCAGGGAGAAGCTTTCTTT.

CDR3 in DNA: TGTGCCAGCAGCTTAGCGACAGTGTATAGCAATCAGCCCCAGCATTTT. Protein product: CASSLATVYSNQPQHF. The chain is built from TRBV7-2 and TRBJ1-5, with D tentatively TRBD1 (5 bases). The V end was cut by 0 bases, the J end by 0 bases, with 9 bases between. CDR3 length: 16 amino acids. In germline, CDR1 is SGHTA, CDR2 FQGNSA.

The CDR3 bases are TGTGCCAGCTCACAGGGAGCACACATTGAAGCTTTCTTT. Its translation is CASSQGAHIEAFF. The V gene is TRBV18, the J gene TRBJ1-1; no clear D. CDR3 length: 13 amino acids. Germline values: CDR1 KGHSH, CDR2 LQKENI. Trimming left V 4 bases short and J 7 bases short, with 13 bases between.

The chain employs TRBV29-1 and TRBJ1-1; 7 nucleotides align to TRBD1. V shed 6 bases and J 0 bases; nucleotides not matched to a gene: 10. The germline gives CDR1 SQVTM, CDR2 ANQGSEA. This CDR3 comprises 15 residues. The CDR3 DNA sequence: TGCAGCGTCGGGGACAGTCCGTCCCTGAACACTGAAGCTTTCTTT. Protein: CSVGDSPSLNTEAFF. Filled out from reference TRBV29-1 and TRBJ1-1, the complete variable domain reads SAVISQKPSRDICQRGTSLTIQCQVDSQVTMMFWYRQQPGQSLTLIATANQGSEATYESGFVIDKFPISRPNLTFSTLTVSNMSPEDSSIYLCSVGDSPSLNTEAFFGQGTRLTVV.

CDR3 DNA: TGTGCCAGCACCTTGCGGGCGAGCTCCTATAATTCACCCCTCCACTTT. This codes for CASTLRASSYNSPLHF. The V call is TRBV27, the J call TRBJ1-6; D not resolved. V lost 7 bases, J lost 0 bases, and 13 bases lay in between. Germline-derived CDR1 and CDR2 are MNHEY and SMNVEV (reference sequence). This CDR3 region has 16 residues.

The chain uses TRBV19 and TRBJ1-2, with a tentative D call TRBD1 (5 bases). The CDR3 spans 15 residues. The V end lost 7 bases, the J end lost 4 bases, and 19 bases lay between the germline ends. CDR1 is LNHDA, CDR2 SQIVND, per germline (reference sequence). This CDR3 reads CASTGVEYQVYGYTF. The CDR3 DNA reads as TGTGCCAGTACGGGGGTCGAATATCAAGTCTATGGCTACACCTTC.

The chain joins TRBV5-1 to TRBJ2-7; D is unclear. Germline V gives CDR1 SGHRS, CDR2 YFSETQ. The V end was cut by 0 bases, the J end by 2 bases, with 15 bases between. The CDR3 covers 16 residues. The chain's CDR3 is CASSLDGLNPTYEQYF. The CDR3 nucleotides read TGCGCCAGCAGCTTGGATGGGCTAAATCCTACCTACGAGCAGTACTTC. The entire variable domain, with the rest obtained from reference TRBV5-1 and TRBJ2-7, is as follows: KAGVTQTPRYLIKTRGQQVTLSCSPISGHRSVSWYQQTPGQGLQFLFEYFSETQRNKGNFPGRFSGRQFSNSRSEMNVSTLELGDSALYLCASSLDGLNPTYEQYFGPGTRLTVT.

CDR3 loop: CASSSKGVLVYGYTF. The CDR3 bases are TGTGCCAGCAGCTCGAAGGGAGTTCTGGTGTATGGCTACACCTTC. This chain connects TRBV5-4 to TRBJ1-2; D ambiguous. Germline CDR1 reads SGHNT; CDR2 reads YYREEE (reference sequence). This CDR3 is built from 15 residues. V shed 3 bases and J shed 5 bases, with 17 bases lying between them.

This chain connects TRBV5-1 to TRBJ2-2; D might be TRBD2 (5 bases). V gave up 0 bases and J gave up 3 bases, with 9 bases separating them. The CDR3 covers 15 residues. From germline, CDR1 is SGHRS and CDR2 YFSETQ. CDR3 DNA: TGCGCCAGCAGCTTGGGGGAGTTACACACCGGGGAGCTGTTTTTT. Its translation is CASSLGELHTGELFF.

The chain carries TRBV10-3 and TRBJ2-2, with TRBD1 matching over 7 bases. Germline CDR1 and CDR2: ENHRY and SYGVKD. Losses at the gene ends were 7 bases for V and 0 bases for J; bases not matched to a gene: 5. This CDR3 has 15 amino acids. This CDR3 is CAITRDSANTGELFF. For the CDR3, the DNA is TGTGCCATCACCAGGGACAGCGCGAACACCGGGGAGCTGTTTTTT.

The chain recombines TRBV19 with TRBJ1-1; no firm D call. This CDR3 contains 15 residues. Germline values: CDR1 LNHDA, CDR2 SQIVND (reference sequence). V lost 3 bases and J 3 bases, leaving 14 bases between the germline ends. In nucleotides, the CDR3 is TGTGCCAGTAGTATGGGCACATATCAATACACTGAAGCTTTCTTT. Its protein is CASSMGTYQYTEAFF. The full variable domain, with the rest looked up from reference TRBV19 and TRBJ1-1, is DGGITQSPKYLFRKEGQNVTLSCEQNLNHDAMYWYRQDPGQGLRLIYYSQIVNDFQKGDIAEGYSVSREKKESFPLTVTSAQKNPTAFYLCASSMGTYQYTEAFFGQGTRLTVV.

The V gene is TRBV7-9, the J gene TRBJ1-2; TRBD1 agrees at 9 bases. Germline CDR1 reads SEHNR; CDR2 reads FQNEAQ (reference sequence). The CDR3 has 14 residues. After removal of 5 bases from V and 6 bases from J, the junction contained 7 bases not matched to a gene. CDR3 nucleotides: TGTGCCAGCAGCCAGATACAGGGGGCGGATGGCTACACCTTC. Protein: CASSQIQGADGYTF.

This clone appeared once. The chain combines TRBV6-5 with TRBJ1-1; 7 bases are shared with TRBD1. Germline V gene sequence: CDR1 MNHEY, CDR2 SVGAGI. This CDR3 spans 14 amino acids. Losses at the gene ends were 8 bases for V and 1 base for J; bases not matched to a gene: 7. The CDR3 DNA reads TGTGCCAGCGACAGGGCTGCACGGAACACTGAAGCTTTCTTT. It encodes CASDRAARNTEAFF.

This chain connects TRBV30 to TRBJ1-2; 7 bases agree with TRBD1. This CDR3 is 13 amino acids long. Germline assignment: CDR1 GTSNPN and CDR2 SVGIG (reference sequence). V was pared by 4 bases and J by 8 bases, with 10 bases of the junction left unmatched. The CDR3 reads CAWTFQGTAGYTF. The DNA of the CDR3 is TGTGCCTGGACATTCCAAGGGACAGCAGGCTACACCTTC. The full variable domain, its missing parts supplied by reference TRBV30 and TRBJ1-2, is SQTIHQWPATLVQPVGSPLSLECTVEGTSNPNLYWYRQAAGRGLQLLFYSVGIGQISSEVPQNLSASRPQDRQFILSSKKLLLSDSGFYLCAWTFQGTAGYTFGSGTRLTVV.

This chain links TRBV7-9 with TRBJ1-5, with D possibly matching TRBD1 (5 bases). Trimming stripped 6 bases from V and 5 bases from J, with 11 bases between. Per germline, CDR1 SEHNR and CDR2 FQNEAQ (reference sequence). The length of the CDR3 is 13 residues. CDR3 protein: CASSAGGDQPQHF. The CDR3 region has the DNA TGTGCCAGCAGTGCGGGGGGGGATCAGCCCCAGCATTTT.

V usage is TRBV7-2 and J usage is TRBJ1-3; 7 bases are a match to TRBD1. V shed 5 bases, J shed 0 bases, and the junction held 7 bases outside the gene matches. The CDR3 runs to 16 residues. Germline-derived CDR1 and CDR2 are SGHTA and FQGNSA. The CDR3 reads CASSPWDSSSGNTIYF. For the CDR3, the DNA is TGTGCCAGCAGCCCCTGGGACAGCTCCTCTGGAAACACCATATATTTT.

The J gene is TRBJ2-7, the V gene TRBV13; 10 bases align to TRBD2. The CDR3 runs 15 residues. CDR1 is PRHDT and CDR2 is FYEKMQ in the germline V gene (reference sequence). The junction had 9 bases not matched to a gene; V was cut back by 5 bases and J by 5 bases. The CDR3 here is CASSDGTSENHEQYF. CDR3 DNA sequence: TGTGCCAGCAGCGATGGGACTAGCGAAAACCACGAGCAGTACTTC. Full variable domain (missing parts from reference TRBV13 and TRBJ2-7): AAGVIQSPRHLIKEKRETATLKCYPIPRHDTVYWYQQGPGQDPQFLISFYEKMQSDKGSIPDRFSAQQFSDYHSELNMSSLELGDSALYFCASSDGTSENHEQYFGPGTRLTVT.

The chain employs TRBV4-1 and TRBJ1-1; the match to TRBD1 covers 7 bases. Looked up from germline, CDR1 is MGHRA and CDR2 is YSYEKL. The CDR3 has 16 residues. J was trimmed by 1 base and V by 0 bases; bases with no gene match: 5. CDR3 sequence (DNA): TGCGCCAGCAGCCAAGATAGGGGGACAGAGAACACTGAAGCTTTCTTT. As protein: CASSQDRGTENTEAFF.

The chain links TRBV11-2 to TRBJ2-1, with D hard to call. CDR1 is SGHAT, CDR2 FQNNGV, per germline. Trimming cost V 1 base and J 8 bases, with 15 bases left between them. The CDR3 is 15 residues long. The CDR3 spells CASSLVAASSHEQFF. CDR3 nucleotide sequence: TGTGCCAGCAGCTTAGTCGCGGCTAGTTCGCATGAGCAGTTCTTC.

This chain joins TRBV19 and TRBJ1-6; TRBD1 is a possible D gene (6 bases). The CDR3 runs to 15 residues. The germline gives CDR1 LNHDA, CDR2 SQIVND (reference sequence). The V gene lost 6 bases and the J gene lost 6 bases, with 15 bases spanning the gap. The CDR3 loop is CASSTGRGGNSPLHF. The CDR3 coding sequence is TGTGCCAGTAGCACAGGGCGAGGGGGTAATTCACCCCTCCACTTT.

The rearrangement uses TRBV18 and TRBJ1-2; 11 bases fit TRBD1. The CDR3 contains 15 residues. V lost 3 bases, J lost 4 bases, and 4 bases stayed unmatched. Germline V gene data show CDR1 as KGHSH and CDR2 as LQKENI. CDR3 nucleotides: TGTGCCAGCTCACCGGAGGGACAGGGGGGCTATGGCTACACCTTC. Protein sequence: CASSPEGQGGYGYTF.